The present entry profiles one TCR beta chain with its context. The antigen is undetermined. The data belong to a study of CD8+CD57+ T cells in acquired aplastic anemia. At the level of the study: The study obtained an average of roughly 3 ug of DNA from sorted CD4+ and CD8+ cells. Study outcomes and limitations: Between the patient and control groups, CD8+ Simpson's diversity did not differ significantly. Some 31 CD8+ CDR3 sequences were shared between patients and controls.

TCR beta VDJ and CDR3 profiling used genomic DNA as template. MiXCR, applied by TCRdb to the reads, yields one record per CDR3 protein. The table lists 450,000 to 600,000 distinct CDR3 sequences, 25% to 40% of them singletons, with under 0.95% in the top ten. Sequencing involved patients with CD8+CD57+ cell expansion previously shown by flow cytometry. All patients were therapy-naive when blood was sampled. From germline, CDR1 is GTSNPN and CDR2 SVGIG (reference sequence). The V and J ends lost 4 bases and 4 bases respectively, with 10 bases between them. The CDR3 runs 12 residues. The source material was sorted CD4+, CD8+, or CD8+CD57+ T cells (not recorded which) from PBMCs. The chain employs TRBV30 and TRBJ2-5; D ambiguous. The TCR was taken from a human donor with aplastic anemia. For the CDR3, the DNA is TGTGCCTGGATGGTGGGAAGAGAGACCCAGTACTTC. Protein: CAWMVGRETQYF.